One sample yielded the 8 T cell receptor beta chains listed below, sequenced in a study of blood T cell repertoires in COVID-19 (TCRdb year 2020). Libraries were made using the immunoSEQ multiplex PCR assay. Imported from immuneACCESS, the table was reduced by TCRdb to in-frame sequences with V and J called. These copies leave out some clones; in studies compared against another copy, an unresolved V gene accounts for under half, and the cause of the remainder is not known. The sample yields approximately 25,000 clones; roughly four fifths were counted once. The biggest ten clones account for about 2.6% of the sample. Sequencing was performed on peripheral blood. The receptors here all came from a woman aged 70 to 79 with COVID-19, enrolled during active disease.

V gene TRBV29-1 combines with J gene TRBJ1-2, with TRBD1 matching over 10 bases. Trimming at V came to 1 base and at J to 4 bases, leaving 3 bases not matched to a gene. The CDR3 runs to 14 residues. Germline V gene lookup returns CDR1 SQVTM and CDR2 ANQGSEA. Here the CDR3 reads CSVEGDRGFYGYTF. In nucleotides, the CDR3 is TGCAGCGTTGAAGGGGACAGGGGTTTCTATGGCTACACCTTC. Drawing the rest from reference TRBV29-1 and TRBJ1-2, the complete variable domain is SAVISQKPSRDICQRGTSLTIQCQVDSQVTMMFWYRQQPGQSLTLIATANQGSEATYESGFVIDKFPISRPNLTFSTLTVSNMSPEDSSIYLCSVEGDRGFYGYTFGSGTRLTVV.

This clone has more than one count but fewer than ten. The J gene is TRBJ2-3, the V gene TRBV9; 7 bases fit TRBD1. The length of the CDR3 is 14 residues. Germline CDR1 reads SGDLS; CDR2 reads YYNGEE. Losses at the gene ends were 4 bases for V and 4 bases for J; bases not matched to a gene: 6. CDR3 loop: CASSPRQGPDTQYF. CDR3 coding DNA: TGTGCCAGCAGCCCAAGACAGGGCCCAGATACGCAGTATTTT. The full variable domain, in which reference TRBV9 and TRBJ2-3 provide the parts outside the CDR3, is DSGVTQTPKHLITATGQRVTLRCSPRSGDLSVYWYQQSLDQGLQFLIQYYNGEERAKGNILERFSAQQFPDLHSELNLSSLELGDSALYFCASSPRQGPDTQYFGPGTRLTVL.

J is TRBJ2-7 and V is TRBV6-1, with 8 nucleotides matching TRBD1. Trimming cost V 4 bases and J 2 bases; bases outside gene matches: 10. Germline V gene lookup returns CDR1 MNHNS and CDR2 SASEGT. CDR3 size: 16 residues. The CDR3 bases are TGTGCCAGCAGTGCTACTGGCACAGGGGGGCCCTACGAGCAGTACTTC. This encodes CASSATGTGGPYEQYF.

This chain links TRBV6-2 or TRBV6-3 with TRBJ1-5, with TRBD1 as a possible D gene (5 bases). The CDR3 spans 16 residues. V was trimmed by 2 bases and J by 0 bases, leaving 11 bases between them. Germline V lookup: CDR1 MNHEY, CDR2 SVGEGT. The CDR3 region is CASSYPPGYSNQPQHF. The CDR3 DNA is TGTGCCAGCAGTTACCCGCCAGGGTATAGCAATCAGCCCCAGCATTTT.

The chain is built from TRBV5-1 and TRBJ2-1, with TRBD2 identical over 8 bases. CDR1 is SGHRS, CDR2 YFSETQ, per germline. The CDR3 runs to 18 residues. V lost 0 bases and J lost 3; bases outside the gene matches: 11. The chain's CDR3 is CASSLGLARGYFYNEQFF. The CDR3 region has the DNA TGCGCCAGCAGCTTGGGACTAGCGCGAGGGTATTTCTACAATGAGCAGTTCTTC. Full variable domain (missing parts from reference TRBV5-1 and TRBJ2-1): KAGVTQTPRYLIKTRGQQVTLSCSPISGHRSVSWYQQTPGQGLQFLFEYFSETQRNKGNFPGRFSGRQFSNSRSEMNVSTLELGDSALYLCASSLGLARGYFYNEQFFGPGTRLTVL.

The V gene is TRBV21-1, the J gene TRBJ1-5; the table calls TRBD1, which could not be checked here. TRBV21-1 is a pseudogene. The CDR3 sequence is 19 residues long. The CDR3 here is CASSKARKYRDTTNQPQHF. The CDR3 DNA reads TGTGCCAGCAGCAAAGCCCGAAAGTACCGGGACACGACGAATCAGCCCCAGCATTTT.

This rearrangement joins TRBV20-1 to TRBJ2-7; 7 nucleotides match TRBD2. The V segment lost 3 bases and the J segment 3 bases; nucleotides outside the gene matches: 2. Germline CDR1 and CDR2: DFQATT and SNEGSKA (reference sequence). This CDR3 has 12 amino acids. The CDR3 protein is CSASERDYEQYF. CDR3 in DNA: TGCAGTGCTAGTGAGCGGGACTACGAGCAGTACTTC.

This chain links TRBV10-1 with TRBJ2-7; TRBD1 agrees at 9 bases. The CDR3 has 13 amino acids. Germline assignment: CDR1 WNHNN and CDR2 SYGVQD (reference sequence). The trim removed 7 bases at V and 6 bases at J, leaving 7 bases unmatched. The CDR3 DNA follows: TGCGCCAGCACCCGGACAGGGGCCCCCGAGCAGTACTTC. It yields the protein CASTRTGAPEQYF.